The present entry profiles one T cell receptor beta chain with its context. Its binding antigen is unknown. No base quality information exists; no much larger clone differs at one position. The CDR3 regions of human TCRbeta chains were analyzed by immunosequencing. As for the original processing: TCRs in the repertoires were compared against a reference library of SARS-CoV-2-specific TCRs that had been generated with the MIRA antigen-specificity platform. Breadth meant the fraction of unique TCRs that were SARS-CoV-2-associated, whereas depth meant the fraction of total T cells that were SARS-CoV-2-associated. Each spike-specific TCR was assigned to its reactive spike region and to a CD4 or CD8 class using the MIRA data. Log10-transformed breadth and depth values were compared by one-way ANOVA with Sidak's multiple comparisons tests. TCRdb retrieved this table from immuneACCESS and kept in-frame rearrangements only. Not all clones are present; in checked studies, unresolved V genes account for under half, and no reason is known for the remainder. The V and J calls and the clone size are those of that table, but D and trimming were determined from the DNA. Recorded for this sample are tens of thousands of clones; 85% to 90% of them occurred a single time. The ten largest clones add up to about 8.4% of the sample.

In light of the paper, this sample's time point label describes: baseline before first vaccination. Samples from vaccinated people were obtained from the UK trials COV001 and COV002, which included a single-blind randomized controlled phase 2/3 trial of AZD1222 (ChAdOx1 nCoV-19) in healthy adults. Trial participant PBMC samples were collected at day 0 and day 28 after the second dose for TCRbeta chain sequencing. The sample originates from a study of T cell responses to AZD1222 COVID-19 vaccine (dated by TCRdb to the early 2020s). Some background on the complete study: AZD1222 recipients given second doses at about 4 weeks or at about 12 weeks were pooled, since spike-specific TCR depth and breadth were not found to differ between the two schedules. TCR sequencing covered 230 or so trial participants: 200 to 220 given two doses of AZD1222 and about 26 given two doses of MenACWY control vaccine. Trial participants were enrolled by age into subgroups of 18-55, 56-69 and 70-plus years, and around 150, 28 and 57 TCR-sequenced participants, respectively, were included in these subgroups. General conclusions and limits of the study: The vaccine-associated CD4 TCRs covered the entire spike protein, and the dominant responses fell in regions 160-218 and 743-854. Participants were mostly white British and included more females than males, and it was suggested by the authors that clonal diversity may have been underestimated. Only 5 to 7 AZD1222 recipients were SARS-CoV-2 seropositive at baseline, limiting conclusions about previously exposed vaccinees. In the small 56-69-year group, the increase in depth fell short of significance, most likely because of low power. Because no samples from the day 14 peak response were available, repertoires could be characterized only after the peak T cell response. After two AZD1222 doses, spike-specific TCR breadth and depth were significantly higher than at day 0 and than in MenACWY recipients. Reportedly, close to half of the unique spike-specific TCRs recognized epitopes lying outside the regions that are mutated in the B.1.351 and B.1.1.7 variants.

Specimen: peripheral blood, collected on day 0 of AZD1222 vaccination. This clonotype was obtained from an adult in good health.

The sequenced DNA: TGCGCCAGCAGCCAAGAAGGACCCGGGGAGCTGTTTTTT. This encodes CASSQEGPGELFF. Recombination connected TRBV5-1 to TRBJ2-2; no D gene can be assigned with confidence. Including cysteine and phenylalanine, the CDR3 has 13 amino acids. CDR3 DNA only is kept here, 39 bases in frame from base 1. CDR1 SGHRS and CDR2 YFSETQ were looked up in the germline V gene. V is reduced by 4 bases and J by 6 bases, leaving a spacing of 10 bases between them.